The T cell receptor (beta chain) under discussion was sequenced for a study of T cell responses to AZD1222 COVID-19 vaccine. As for this clone: The antigen remains undetermined.

General study points: Possibly, clonal diversity was underestimated; donors were largely white British and included more females.

Generated by immunoSEQ multiplex PCR, the TCRdb table keeps only in-frame clones and is missing some. Of around 130,000 clones in the sample, around 88% were seen once. CDR3 length: 18 residues. The V gene lost 2 bases and the J gene lost 0 bases, with 14 bases spanning the gap. Germline V gene lookup returns CDR1 MGHRA and CDR2 YSYEKL. The sequences come from peripheral blood, collected on day 0 of AZD1222 vaccination. V is TRBV4-1 and J is TRBJ1-6; maybe TRBD1 (5 bases). The sequence was collected from an adult in good health. The chain's CDR3 is CASSQPPGRSSYNSPLHF. The CDR3 nucleotides are TGCGCCAGCAGCCAACCTCCAGGGAGGTCCTCCTATAATTCACCCCTCCACTTT.